Below, one T cell receptor beta chain is given with its context. This entry comes from a study of OX40 agonist ivuxolimab in advanced cancers. The method was immunoSEQ multiplex PCR; TCRdb's version includes in-frame clones alone and lacks a portion of them. The table has tens of thousands of clones, approximately 85% seen once. Per the germline V gene, CDR1 is MNHEY and CDR2 is SVGAGI. The ends were cut back, 2 bases at V and 8 bases at J, with 9 bases in the middle. The CDR3 runs to 13 residues. The specimen comprised CD4+ or CD8+ T cells sorted from blood, sampled in a trial of the OX40 agonist ivuxolimab. The clonotype comes from an adult with an advanced solid tumor such as melanoma, head and neck, liver or kidney cancer. The gene calls are TRBV6-5 and TRBJ1-4; maybe TRBD1 (5 bases). The CDR3: CASSYNWGEKLFF. CDR3 DNA: TGTGCCAGCAGTTACAACTGGGGGGAAAAACTGTTTTTT.